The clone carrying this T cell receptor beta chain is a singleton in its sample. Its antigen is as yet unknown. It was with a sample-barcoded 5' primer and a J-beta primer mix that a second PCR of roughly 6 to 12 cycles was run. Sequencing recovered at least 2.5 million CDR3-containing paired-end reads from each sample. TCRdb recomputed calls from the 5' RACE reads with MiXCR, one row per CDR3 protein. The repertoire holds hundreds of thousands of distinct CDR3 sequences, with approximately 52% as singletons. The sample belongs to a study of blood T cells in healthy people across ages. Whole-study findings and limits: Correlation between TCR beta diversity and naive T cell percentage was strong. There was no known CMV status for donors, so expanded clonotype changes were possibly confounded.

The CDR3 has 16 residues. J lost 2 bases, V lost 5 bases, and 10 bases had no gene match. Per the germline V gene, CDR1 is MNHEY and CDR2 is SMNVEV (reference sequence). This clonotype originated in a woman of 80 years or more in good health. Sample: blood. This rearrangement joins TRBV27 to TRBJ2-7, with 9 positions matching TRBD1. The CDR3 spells CASSAGQGPSTYEQYF. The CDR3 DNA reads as TGTGCCAGCAGTGCCGGACAGGGGCCGTCTACCTACGAGCAGTACTTC.